One sample yielded the 29 T cell receptor beta chains listed below, sequenced in a study of shared clonotypes between healthy human individuals. The naive CD8 subset, CD45RO-negative cells positively selected for CCR7, excluded terminally differentiated effector memory CD45RA+ cells. TCRdb's table, derived via immunoSEQ multiplex PCR, lists solely in-frame clones and lacks some. The sample holds 2 million to 2.5 million clones, roughly 91% seen once. The sample comprised naive CD8+ T cells from PBMCs. The receptors were sampled from a man younger than 35 in good health. Some clones in this sample may be carry-over from other donors' samples.

This chain links TRBV4-1 with TRBJ2-7; D assignment may be TRBD1 or TRBD2 (5 bases each). Trimming shortened V by 1 base and J by 2 bases, and 9 bases separated the two germline ends. Germline CDR1 is MGHRA and CDR2 is YSYEKL. This CDR3 region has 14 residues. CDR3 sequence: CASSQVGVTYEQYF. In nucleotides, the CDR3 is TGCGCCAGCAGCCAAGTGGGGGTAACCTACGAGCAGTACTTC.

This rearrangement joins TRBV11-2 to TRBJ2-7; perhaps D is TRBD1 or TRBD2 (5 bases each). This CDR3 is built from 16 residues. The V end was cut by 3 bases, the J end by 0 bases, with 15 bases between. CDR1 is SGHAT, CDR2 FQNNGV, per germline. The CDR3 DNA reads as TGTGCCAGCAGCTTCCTGATGGGGGTGAGCTCCTACGAGCAGTACTTC. Its translation is CASSFLMGVSSYEQYF.

This chain uses TRBV25-1 with TRBJ2-1, with TRBD2 matching 8 bases. CDR1 MGHDK and CDR2 SYGVNS come from the germline V gene. The length of the CDR3 is 15 residues. V gave up 5 bases and J gave up 4 bases; unmatched junction bases: 7. CDR3 sequence reads: CASSTREGQYNEQFF. In DNA form, the CDR3 reads TGTGCCAGCAGTACTCGGGAGGGCCAGTACAATGAGCAGTTCTTC.

The rearrangement links TRBV28 to TRBJ2-3; D not resolved. V lost 6 bases and J lost 4, with 8 bases in between. CDR1 is MDHEN, CDR2 SYDVKM, per germline. CDR3 length equals 12 residues. The CDR3 sequence is CASREISDTQYF. CDR3 nucleotides: TGTGCCAGCAGGGAAATCTCAGATACGCAGTATTTT.

This clone occurred a few times. The chain employs TRBV9 and TRBJ2-4, with 10 bases that match TRBD1. V trimming: 2 bases; J trimming: 6 bases; junction bases outside the gene matches: 5. Germline assignment: CDR1 SGDLS and CDR2 YYNGEE. This CDR3 has 15 amino acids. CDR3 amino acids: CASSVTGTGVNIQYF. The CDR3 nucleotides are TGTGCCAGCAGCGTTACCGGGACAGGGGTAAACATTCAGTACTTC.

Only a few counts were recorded for this clone. The chain uses TRBV9 and TRBJ2-1; D remains ambiguous. The CDR3 runs 14 residues. Between the trimmed V and J ends, which lost 0 bases and 7 bases, there was a span of 11 bases. Germline CDR1 is SGDLS and CDR2 is YYNGEE. CDR3 loop: CASSVAIAGNEQFF. In nucleotides, the CDR3 is TGTGCCAGCAGCGTAGCAATAGCCGGGAATGAGCAGTTCTTC. Full variable domain (rest looked up from reference TRBV9 and TRBJ2-1): DSGVTQTPKHLITATGQRVTLRCSPRSGDLSVYWYQQSLDQGLQFLIQYYNGEERAKGNILERFSAQQFPDLHSELNLSSLELGDSALYFCASSVAIAGNEQFFGPGTRLTVL.

The genes are TRBV28 and TRBJ2-5; either TRBD1 or TRBD2 may supply D (5 bases each). Germline V CDR1 and CDR2: MDHEN, SYDVKM. The germline V and J ends were trimmed by 5 bases and 1 base, with 14 bases remaining between them. CDR3 size: 15 residues. The CDR3 bases are TGTGCCAGCAGTAAATCCGGGACCCTCCAAGAGACCCAGTACTTC. Translating it yields CASSKSGTLQETQYF.

Details on this clone: The identical CDR3 is also encoded by other nucleotide sequences in the sample. This chain connects TRBV7-9 to TRBJ2-7; D gene unclear. The CDR3 totals 13 residues. The germline V and J ends were trimmed by 1 base and 3 bases, with 7 bases remaining between them. Germline V CDR1 and CDR2: SEHNR, FQNEAQ (reference sequence). CDR3 residues: CASSLVSSYEQYF. Here the CDR3 DNA reads TGTGCCAGCAGCTTAGTCAGCAGCTACGAGCAGTACTTC.

The chain joins TRBV11-2 to TRBJ2-7, with 9 positions matching TRBD2. The CDR3 has 16 amino acids. J gave up 6 bases and V 5 bases, and 14 bases lay outside the gene matches. CDR1 and CDR2 (germline): SGHAT, FQNNGV. The CDR3 reads CASSLVEALSGSEQYF. The CDR3 coding sequence is TGTGCCAGCAGCCTCGTCGAGGCACTTAGCGGGAGCGAGCAGTACTTC.

The chain recombines TRBV7-8 with TRBJ2-7; D may be TRBD2 (5 bases). Germline CDR1 SGHVS, CDR2 FQNEAQ. The V and J ends lost 5 bases and 2 bases respectively, with 13 bases between them. This CDR3 region has 14 residues. Here the CDR3 reads CASSQLSGAYEQYF. The CDR3 coding sequence is TGTGCCAGCAGCCAGCTAAGCGGAGCCTACGAGCAGTACTTC.

V and J are TRBV7-8 and TRBJ1-3, with D hard to call. Germline V gives CDR1 SGHVS, CDR2 FQNEAQ. Trimming shortened V by 2 bases and J by 4 bases, and 12 bases separated the two germline ends. The CDR3 totals 15 residues. CDR3 amino acids: CASSLYRGTGNTIYF. The DNA for the CDR3 is TGTGCCAGCAGCTTATATCGGGGTACGGGAAACACCATATATTTT.

The CDR3 DNA reads TGTGCCAGCAGTTACTCTATAGGGGGCATCGGAGAGACCCAGTACTTC. Translated: CASSYSIGGIGETQYF. The genes are TRBV6-5 and TRBJ2-5; 7 nucleotides line up with TRBD1. The CDR3 runs 16 residues. Trimming cost V 0 bases and J 4 bases; bases outside gene matches: 8. Per the germline V gene, CDR1 is MNHEY and CDR2 is SVGAGI.

This rearrangement joins TRBV16 to TRBJ2-6; no clear D. Germline loops: CDR1 KGHSY, CDR2 FQNENV. Deletions cut 1 base from V and 0 bases from J, with 10 bases between. The CDR3 totals 17 residues. CDR3 region: CASSQLTANSGANVLTF. The DNA for the CDR3 is TGTGCCAGCAGCCAATTAACAGCCAACTCTGGGGCCAACGTCCTGACTTTC.

This rearrangement joins TRBV15 to TRBJ2-1, with D perhaps matching TRBD2 (5 bases). From germline, CDR1 is LNHNV and CDR2 YYDKDF (reference sequence). This CDR3 comprises 15 residues. The germline V and J ends were trimmed by 8 bases and 0 bases, with 14 bases remaining between them. The CDR3 is CATGSEASSYNEQFF. As DNA, the CDR3 is TGTGCCACCGGGTCGGAGGCCAGCTCCTACAATGAGCAGTTCTTC.

This chain links TRBV6-1 with TRBJ2-7; D remains ambiguous. The CDR3 runs to 13 residues. Per germline, CDR1 MNHNS and CDR2 SASEGT. V lost 3 bases and J 3 bases, leaving 9 bases between the germline ends. CDR3 nucleotide sequence: TGTGCCAGCAGTGACTCAGCCGGCTACGAGCAGTACTTC. Translating gives CASSDSAGYEQYF.

This clone showed up just once. CDR3: CASSLSRAGEKLFF. CDR3 nucleotide sequence: TGTGCCAGCAGCTTGTCCAGGGCCGGGGAAAAACTGTTTTTT. This sequence joins TRBV7-6 and TRBJ1-4, with a weak D call TRBD1 (5 bases). CDR1 and CDR2 (germline): SGHVS, FNYEAQ. The CDR3 loop spans 14 amino acids. V was cut by 3 bases and J by 8 bases, with 13 bases left in between. Supplemented by reference TRBV7-6 and TRBJ1-4, the full variable domain reads GAGVSQSPRYKVTKRGQDVALRCDPISGHVSLYWYRQALGQGPEFLTYFNYEAQQDKSGLPNDRFSAERPEGSISTLTIQRTEQRDSAMYRCASSLSRAGEKLFFGSGTQLSVL.

The genes are TRBV28 and TRBJ1-2, with 7 bases that match TRBD1. The junction had 22 bases not matched to a gene; V was cut back by 1 base and J by 11 bases. This CDR3 comprises 18 residues. Germline V CDR1 and CDR2: MDHEN, SYDVKM. Here the CDR3 reads CASSLFRYGDRDGESYTF. CDR3 bases: TGTGCCAGCAGTTTATTTCGTTATGGGGACAGAGACGGAGAGAGTTACACCTTC.

A remark on this clone: Mismatch with germline at one junction end may stem from a read error. The chain joins TRBV7-9 to TRBJ2-3; D is perhaps TRBD2 (6 bases). CDR3 size: 12 residues. Germline assignment: CDR1 SEHNR and CDR2 FQNEAQ (reference sequence). In nucleotides, the CDR3 is TGTGCCAGCAGCGGGGGAGGAATATCACGGCATTTT. Translating it yields CASSGGGISRHF.

The V gene is TRBV6-1, the J gene TRBJ1-4; D not resolved. Trimming pared 7 bases from V and 5 bases from J, leaving 17 bases between. The CDR3 contains 15 residues. Germline V gives CDR1 MNHNS, CDR2 SASEGT. The CDR3 bases are TGTGCCAGCACCCCTCTCCGGGCTACCAATGAAAAACTGTTTTTT. Its translation is CASTPLRATNEKLFF.

A remark on this clone: This sample includes further DNA sequences coding for the same CDR3. This rearrangement joins TRBV15 to TRBJ2-7; possible D gene TRBD2, 5 bases. This CDR3 has 14 amino acids. V was pared by 1 base and J by 2 bases, with 9 bases between. Germline loops: CDR1 LNHNV, CDR2 YYDKDF (reference sequence). The CDR3: CATSRGGATYEQYF. CDR3 DNA: TGTGCCACCAGCAGAGGGGGAGCAACCTACGAGCAGTACTTC. Complete variable domain (other parts from reference TRBV15 and TRBJ2-7): DAMVIQNPRYQVTQFGKPVTLSCSQTLNHNVMYWYQQKSSQAPKLLFHYYDKDFNNEADTPDNFQSRRPNTSFCFLDIRSPGLGDTAMYLCATSRGGATYEQYFGPGTRLTVT.

This clone was found once. Distinct nucleotide sequences in the sample also encode this CDR3. The V and J genes are TRBV9 and TRBJ2-7; no reliable D call. This CDR3 comprises 14 residues. V was trimmed by 0 bases and J by 1 base, leaving 8 bases between them. The germline V gene encodes CDR1 SGDLS and CDR2 YYNGEE. CDR3 amino acids: CASSVGPDSYEQYF. In nucleotides, the CDR3 is TGTGCCAGCAGCGTAGGTCCGGATTCCTACGAGCAGTACTTC.

This rearrangement joins TRBV25-1 to TRBJ2-2; 7 bases are a match to TRBD2. The CDR3 extends over 13 amino acids. The junction had 0 bases not matched to a gene; V was cut back by 3 bases and J by 5 bases. Germline CDR1 and CDR2: MGHDK and SYGVNS. The CDR3 nucleotides read TGTGCCAGCAGTGAGGGACTAACCGGGGAGCTGTTTTTT. Protein: CASSEGLTGELFF.

V is TRBV9 and J is TRBJ2-1; D gene ambiguous. CDR3 length: 16 residues. Trimming left V 0 bases short and J 0 bases short, with 10 bases between. Germline CDR1 is SGDLS and CDR2 is YYNGEE. The CDR3, as DNA: TGTGCCAGCAGCGTAGAGTATGGCCCCTCCTACAATGAGCAGTTCTTC. It specifies CASSVEYGPSYNEQFF.

The DNA for the CDR3 is TGTGCCAGCAGCTTGGGAACTGCAAGCTCCTACAATGAGCAGTTCTTC. Its protein is CASSLGTASSYNEQFF. The genes are TRBV7-9 and TRBJ2-1; D remains ambiguous. With 3 bases removed from V and 0 bases from J, the gap between germline ends came to 12 bases. The CDR3 covers 16 residues. Germline CDR1 and CDR2: SEHNR and FQNEAQ (reference sequence).

The chain carries TRBV20-1 and TRBJ2-7; D uncertain. Trimming removed 0 bases at V and 6 bases at J, with 6 bases between. The CDR3 contains 11 residues. Germline V gene data show CDR1 as DFQATT and CDR2 as SNEGSKA (reference sequence). CDR3 nucleotides: TGCAGTGCTAGAGATGGGCGCGAGCAGTACTTC. Amino acid sequence: CSARDGREQYF.

The rearrangement uses TRBV14 and TRBJ2-7; possibly TRBD1 for D (6 bases). Germline CDR1 SGHDN, CDR2 FVKESK. The germline V and J ends were trimmed by 1 base and 0 bases, with 10 bases remaining between them. This CDR3 comprises 15 residues. The DNA of the CDR3 is TGTGCCAGCAGCCAAGGATCGGACAGCTCCTACGAGCAGTACTTC. Protein sequence: CASSQGSDSSYEQYF.

The chain combines TRBV29-1 with TRBJ1-2; perhaps TRBD1 as D (6 bases). The CDR3 has 12 residues. Germline V gene lookup returns CDR1 SQVTM and CDR2 ANQGSEA. V gave up 8 bases and J gave up 7 bases, with 17 bases separating them. The CDR3 DNA is TGCAGCTCCCGGACAGACTCCGGTGGCTACACCTTC. Protein: CSSRTDSGGYTF.

The J gene is TRBJ2-1, the V gene TRBV13; D is ambiguous. The V end was cut by 1 base, the J end by 3 bases, with 7 bases between. Germline V gene lookup returns CDR1 PRHDT and CDR2 FYEKMQ (reference sequence). The CDR3 sequence is 14 residues long. This CDR3 is CASSLAENYNEQFF. The CDR3 DNA follows: TGTGCCAGCAGCTTAGCGGAGAACTACAATGAGCAGTTCTTC. The whole variable domain, filled in from reference TRBV13 and TRBJ2-1, reads AAGVIQSPRHLIKEKRETATLKCYPIPRHDTVYWYQQGPGQDPQFLISFYEKMQSDKGSIPDRFSAQQFSDYHSELNMSSLELGDSALYFCASSLAENYNEQFFGPGTRLTVL.

V and J are TRBV19 and TRBJ2-1, with a tentative D call TRBD2 (5 bases). Germline CDR1 is LNHDA and CDR2 is SQIVND (reference sequence). CDR3 length: 16 residues. The V and J ends lost 3 bases and 4 bases respectively, with 16 bases between them. The DNA for the CDR3 is TGTGCCAGTAGTATCTTTCCCAGCGGACCTTACAATGAGCAGTTCTTC. It translates to CASSIFPSGPYNEQFF.